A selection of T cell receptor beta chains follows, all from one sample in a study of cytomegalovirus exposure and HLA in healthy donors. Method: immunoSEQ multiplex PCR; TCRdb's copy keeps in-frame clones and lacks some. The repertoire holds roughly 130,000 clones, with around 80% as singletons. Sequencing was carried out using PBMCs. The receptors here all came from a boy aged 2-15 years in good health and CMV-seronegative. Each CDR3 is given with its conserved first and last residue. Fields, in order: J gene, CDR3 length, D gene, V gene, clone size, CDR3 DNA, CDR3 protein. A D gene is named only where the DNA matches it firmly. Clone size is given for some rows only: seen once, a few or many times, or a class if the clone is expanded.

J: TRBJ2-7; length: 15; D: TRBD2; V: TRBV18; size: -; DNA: TGTGCCAGCTCACCGGGGGGGAGTGGCCCCTACGAGCAGTACTTC; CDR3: CASSPGGSGPYEQYF
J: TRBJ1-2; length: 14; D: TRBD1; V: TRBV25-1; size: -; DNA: TGTGCCACCCAACCGGGACAGGGAGTAGGGGGCTACACCTTC; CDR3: CATQPGQGVGGYTF
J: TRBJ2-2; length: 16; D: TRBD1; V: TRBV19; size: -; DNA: TGTGCCAGTAGTCCCAGGACAGGGGGAAGCACCGGGGAGCTGTTTTTT; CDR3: CASSPRTGGSTGELFF
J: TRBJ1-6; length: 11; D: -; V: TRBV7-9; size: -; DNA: TGTGCCAGCAGTACTGATTCACCCCTCCACTTT; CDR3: CASSTDSPLHF
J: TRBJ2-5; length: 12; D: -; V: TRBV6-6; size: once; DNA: TGTGCCAGCAGCCGCAGGAAAGAGACCCAGTACTTC; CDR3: CASSRRKETQYF
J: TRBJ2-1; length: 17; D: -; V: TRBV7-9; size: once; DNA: TGTGCCAGCATCCACGACCCTAACGACAGGTTGGACAATGAGCAGTTCTTC; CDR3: CASIHDPNDRLDNEQFF
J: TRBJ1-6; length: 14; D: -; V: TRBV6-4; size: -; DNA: TGTGCCAGCAGTGACGGAATAGCGGAATCACCCCTCCACTTT; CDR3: CASSDGIAESPLHF
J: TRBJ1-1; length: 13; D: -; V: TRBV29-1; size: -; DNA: TGCAGCGTTGGGGGCAGGATGAACACTGAAGCTTTCTTT; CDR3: CSVGGRMNTEAFF
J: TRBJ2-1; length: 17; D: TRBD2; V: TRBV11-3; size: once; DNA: TGTGCCAGCAGCCATGAGATAGCGGGAGGGCCGCGGAATGAGCAGTTCTTC; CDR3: CASSHEIAGGPRNEQFF
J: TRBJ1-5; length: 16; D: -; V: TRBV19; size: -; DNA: TGTGCCAGTAGTGACTGGGGGGGGAATCGTAATCAGCCCCAGCATTTT; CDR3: CASSDWGGNRNQPQHF
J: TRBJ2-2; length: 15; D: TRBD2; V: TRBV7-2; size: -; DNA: TGTGCCAGCAGCTTTGGGACTAGGGGGACCGGGGAGCTGTTTTTT; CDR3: CASSFGTRGTGELFF
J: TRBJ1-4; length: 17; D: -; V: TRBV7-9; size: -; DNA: TGTGCCAGCAGTCCCCCCCCGGACACCGCACCGAATGAAAAACTGTTTTTT; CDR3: CASSPPPDTAPNEKLFF
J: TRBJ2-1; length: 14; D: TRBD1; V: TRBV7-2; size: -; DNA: TGTGCCAGCAGCTTGCAGGGGGTAAGCAATGAGCAGTTCTTC; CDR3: CASSLQGVSNEQFF
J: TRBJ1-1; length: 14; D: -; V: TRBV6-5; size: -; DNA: TGTGCCAGCAGGGCCGGACAAGAGAACACTGAAGCTTTCTTT; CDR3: CASRAGQENTEAFF
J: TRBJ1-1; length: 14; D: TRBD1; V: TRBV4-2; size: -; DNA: TGTGCCAGCAGCCAACCCCAGGGGGGCACTGAAGCTTTCTTT; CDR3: CASSQPQGGTEAFF
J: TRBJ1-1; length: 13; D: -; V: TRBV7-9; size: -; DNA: TGTGCCAGCAGCTTAGGGCCGAATATTGAAGCTTTCTTT; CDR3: CASSLGPNIEAFF
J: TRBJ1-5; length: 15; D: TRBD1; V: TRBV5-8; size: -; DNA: TGTGCCAGCAGCTTGGGGACAGGGGACAATCAGCCCCAGCATTTT; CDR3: CASSLGTGDNQPQHF
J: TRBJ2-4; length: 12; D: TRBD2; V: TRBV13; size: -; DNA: TGTGCCAGCAGCGCGGGGGGGGGCATTCAGTACTTC; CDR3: CASSAGGGIQYF
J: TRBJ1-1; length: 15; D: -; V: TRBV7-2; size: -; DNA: TGTGCCAGCATTCTGGGGGCGGACAAATACACTGAAGCTTTCTTT; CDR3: CASILGADKYTEAFF
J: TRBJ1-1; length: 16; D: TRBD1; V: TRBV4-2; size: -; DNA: TGTGCCAGCAGCCAAGATAGAAACAGGGGGGGGACTGAAGCTTTCTTT; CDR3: CASSQDRNRGGTEAFF